The clone carrying this TCR delta chain was picked up a small number of times. Antigen: not known. TCRdb records a much larger clone's protein for this DNA, with a difference at residue 10 that likely arises from a read error; the protein given is the translation of the DNA. Sequencing covered both gamma and delta TCR chains per sample. TCRdb processed the multiplex PCR reads again with the CATT caller. The data show 85,000 to 90,000 delta-chain clones, around 1.4% seen once. The data derive from a study of γδ T cells in repeated Plasmodium falciparum infection. Study-level background: The natural-infection arm compared Malian children under seasonal malaria with matched Australian children. Over roughly 600 days, donors received four mosquito-bite P. falciparum NF54 infections. The study's findings and limits: Malian donors came from one small rural village, predominantly one ethnic group.

This CDR3 has 17 residues. Germline CDR1 and CDR2: GEAIGNYY and EKD. Germline trimming cut 3 bases from V and 0 bases from J; bases unmatched to any gene: 12. Bulk repertoires came from Vgamma9/Vdelta2+ or Vdelta2-negative gammadelta T cells flow-sorted from PBMC. The receptor was derived from a pool of human donors (malaria-infected and uninfected, not separated). Sequencing was done on a sample of gamma-delta T cells from blood. The J gene is TRDJ1, the V gene TRDV2, with 7 bases that match TRDD3. The J gene, missing from TCRdb, was assigned here through DNA to germline matching. As DNA, the CDR3 is TGTGCCTGTGACCTTCTCGCTGGGGGCTCGTACACCGATAAACTCATCTTT. As protein: CACDLLAGGSYTDKLIF.